This TCR beta chain comes out of a study of technical replicates of blood from several donors. The count of this clone is one. Libraries were prepared by immunoSEQ multiplex PCR; TCRdb keeps only in-frame clonotypes and omits some of them. The sample yields 70,000 or so clones, roughly nine tenths seen once. The receptor comes from a human donor in good health. Some clones in this sample may be carry-over from other donors' samples. Source material: T cells isolated from PBMCs.

CDR3 protein: CASISEARTDTGELFF. DNA for the CDR3: TGCGCCAGCATTAGCGAAGCGAGAACGGACACCGGGGAGCTGTTTTTT. The chain employs TRBV5-1 and TRBJ2-2; perhaps TRBD2 as D (5 bases). The CDR3 has 16 amino acids. Trimming left V 6 bases short and J 3 bases short, with 18 bases between. CDR1 SGHRS and CDR2 YFSETQ come from the germline V gene.